Each of the 12 T cell receptor beta chains below was sequenced from the same sample in a study of blood T cell repertoires in COVID-19. Sequencing used immunoSEQ multiplex PCR; TCRdb keeps in-frame clones, though not all of them. The sample consists of 200,000 or so clones, roughly 87% of them appearing once. Sequencing was done on a sample of peripheral blood. Receptor source: a man aged 40-55 years with active or convalescent COVID-19.

The sample holds a few counts of this clone. This chain uses TRBV9 with TRBJ2-3, with 7 nucleotides matching TRBD1. Germline CDR1 is SGDLS and CDR2 is YYNGEE. The CDR3 has 13 residues. Germline trimming cut 2 bases from V and 5 bases from J; bases unmatched to any gene: 2. The CDR3 protein is CASSVTGEDTQYF. The CDR3 DNA is TGTGCCAGCAGCGTTACAGGGGAAGATACGCAGTATTTT.

The rearrangement joins TRBV27 to TRBJ1-6; 10 bases line up with TRBD1. Germline values: CDR1 MNHEY, CDR2 SMNVEV (reference sequence). The CDR3 has 14 amino acids. V shed 4 bases and J 9 bases; nucleotides not matched to a gene: 3. This CDR3 is CASSYDRGLSPLHF. The CDR3 DNA follows: TGTGCCAGCAGTTACGACAGGGGGCTTTCACCCCTCCACTTT.

This clone has more than one count but fewer than ten. This chain uses TRBV5-1 with TRBJ1-3; D uncertain. Trimming stripped 1 base from V and 0 bases from J, with 11 bases between. Germline CDR1 is SGHRS and CDR2 is YFSETQ. CDR3 size: 16 residues. CDR3 sequence: CASSLNLGSSGNTIYF. The DNA of the CDR3 is TGCGCCAGCAGCTTGAATTTGGGGAGCTCTGGAAACACCATATATTTT.

This chain links TRBV27 with TRBJ2-3; D remains unclear. The CDR3 covers 17 residues. The V gene lost 5 bases and the J gene lost 3 bases, with 21 bases spanning the gap. Looked up from germline, CDR1 is MNHEY and CDR2 is SMNVEV (reference sequence). As DNA, the CDR3 is TGTGCCAGCAGTAGCTCCTTCGCAGGCCCCAGAACAGATACGCAGTATTTT. Residues: CASSSSFAGPRTDTQYF.

V usage is TRBV6-5 and J usage is TRBJ1-1, with D perhaps matching TRBD1 (5 bases). This CDR3 region has 14 residues. With 5 bases removed from V and 5 bases from J, the gap between germline ends came to 15 bases. From germline, CDR1 is MNHEY and CDR2 SVGAGI. In DNA form, the CDR3 reads TGTGCCAGCAGTCCTCCGGGGGTCTTGACTGAAGCTTTCTTT. Protein: CASSPPGVLTEAFF.

V and J are TRBV27 and TRBJ1-2; 7 nucleotides agree with TRBD1. Trimming removed 6 bases from V and 2 bases from J; junction bases left unmatched: 9. Germline assignment: CDR1 MNHEY and CDR2 SMNVEV (reference sequence). There are 15 residues in the CDR3. The CDR3 reads CASRVRTGSNYGYTF. DNA of the CDR3: TGTGCCAGCAGGGTCCGGACAGGCTCGAACTATGGCTACACCTTC.

This chain links TRBV24-1 with TRBJ1-2, with D perhaps TRBD1 (5 bases). The CDR3 contains 13 residues. Deletions cut 3 bases from V and 7 bases from J, with 11 bases between. Germline V gene sequence: CDR1 KGHDR, CDR2 SFDVKD. The CDR3 spells CATSDGAGIGYTF. The DNA of the CDR3 is TGTGCCACCAGTGATGGGGCAGGGATTGGCTACACCTTC.

This rearrangement joins TRBV27 to TRBJ2-1; 9 bases agree with TRBD2. The CDR3 runs 14 residues. Germline loops: CDR1 MNHEY, CDR2 SMNVEV (reference sequence). V dropped 8 bases and J dropped 1; count of bases not matched to a gene: 3. Here the CDR3 reads CASGTSKSYNEQFF. As DNA, the CDR3 is TGTGCCAGCGGGACTAGCAAGTCCTACAATGAGCAGTTCTTC.

A note on this clone: Other DNA sequences in the same sample also yield this CDR3. The chain couples TRBV12-3 or TRBV12-4 to TRBJ1-5; D is unclear. The CDR3 covers 13 residues. The V and J ends lost 3 bases and 2 bases respectively, with 5 bases between them. The chain's CDR3 is CASSFQGNQPQHF. The CDR3 DNA reads as TGTGCCAGCAGTTTCCAGGGCAATCAGCCCCAGCATTTT.

CDR3 sequence reads: CASSLVRDTEQYF. DNA of the CDR3: TGCGCCAGCAGCTTGGTCCGGGACACCGAGCAGTACTTC. The chain combines TRBV5-1 with TRBJ2-7; the D gene is possibly TRBD1 (6 bases). The germline V gene encodes CDR1 SGHRS and CDR2 YFSETQ. V was clipped by 0 bases and J by 6 bases, with 10 bases between them. The CDR3 covers 13 residues.

CDR3 DNA: TGTGCCAGCAGCTTACCACGGGGCTCCTACGAGCAGTACTTC. This translates into CASSLPRGSYEQYF. The rearrangement joins TRBV7-9 to TRBJ2-7, with a weak D call TRBD2 (5 bases). Germline V lookup: CDR1 SEHNR, CDR2 FQNEAQ (reference sequence). The CDR3 runs 14 residues. V lost 2 bases to trimming and J lost 0 bases, with 8 bases between them.

This clone occurred a few times. The chain has TRBV23-1 and TRBJ1-5; perhaps TRBD1 as D (5 bases). TRBV23-1 is an ORF; its function is uncertain. V lost 4 bases and J 2 bases, leaving 6 bases between the germline ends. The CDR3 length is 13 residues. CDR3 region: CASSRQRNQPQHF. DNA for the CDR3: TGCGCCAGCAGTCGACAGCGCAATCAGCCCCAGCATTTT.